Listed below are T cell receptor beta chains from one sample, sequenced in a study of T-cell reconstitution after alpha-beta-depleted transplantation in children. TCRdb processed the PCR reads anew with MiXCR; each CDR3 protein has one entry. Counted here are 200,000 to 250,000 distinct CDR3 sequences, approximately 11% occurring once; the ten biggest clones make up approximately 28%. The sample consisted of PBMCs, taken before TCRalphabeta/CD19-depleted stem cell transplant. The receptors were sampled from a child under three years old with acute myeloid leukemia, due to receive a stem cell transplant. Both conserved end residues are part of each CDR3. Each record gives: clone size, V gene, J gene, D gene, CDR3 protein, CDR3 DNA. A D gene is named only where the DNA matches it firmly. A clone size is listed for some rows: how often the clone was seen (once, few, many), or a class if it is expanded.

abundance: many
v_gene: TRBV19
j_gene: TRBJ1-2
d_gene: -
CDR3aa: CASSIVGAANYGYTF
CDR3nt: TGTGCCAGTAGTATAGTAGGGGCTGCTAACTATGGCTACACCTTC

abundance: many
v_gene: TRBV20-1
j_gene: TRBJ2-1
d_gene: -
CDR3aa: CSATPMDEQFF
CDR3nt: TGCAGTGCTACTCCGATGGATGAGCAGTTCTTC

abundance: many
v_gene: TRBV5-1
j_gene: TRBJ2-1
d_gene: TRBD1
CDR3aa: CASSAGQGGYNEQFF
CDR3nt: TGCGCCAGCAGCGCCGGACAGGGGGGTTACAATGAGCAGTTCTTC

abundance: -
v_gene: TRBV18
j_gene: TRBJ1-5
d_gene: TRBD1
CDR3aa: CASSPAGTGGPDPQHF
CDR3nt: TGTGCCAGCTCACCAGCCGGGACAGGGGGCCCCGACCCCCAGCATTTT

abundance: many
v_gene: TRBV7-6
j_gene: TRBJ2-2
d_gene: TRBD2
CDR3aa: CASSPERTSGKFAGELFF
CDR3nt: TGTGCCAGCAGCCCCGAGCGGACTAGCGGGAAGTTCGCCGGGGAGCTGTTTTTT

abundance: many
v_gene: TRBV27
j_gene: TRBJ2-2
d_gene: TRBD2
CDR3aa: CASSPILAGVLRDTGELFF
CDR3nt: TGTGCCAGCAGCCCCATTCTAGCGGGAGTACTCCGAGACACCGGGGAGCTGTTTTTT

abundance: many
v_gene: TRBV28
j_gene: TRBJ2-2
d_gene: -
CDR3aa: CASSTVVTGGELFF
CDR3nt: TGTGCCAGCAGTACGGTAGTGACTGGCGGGGAGCTGTTTTTT

abundance: many
v_gene: TRBV11-2
j_gene: TRBJ2-1
d_gene: TRBD1
CDR3aa: CASSYDRGRNYEQFF
CDR3nt: TGTGCCAGCAGTTACGACAGGGGGCGCAACTATGAGCAGTTCTTC

abundance: many
v_gene: TRBV7-8
j_gene: TRBJ2-3
d_gene: TRBD2
CDR3aa: CASSLVLVAGDTQYF
CDR3nt: TGTGCCAGCAGCTTAGTACTAGTAGCGGGGGATACGCAGTATTTT

abundance: many
v_gene: TRBV5-1
j_gene: TRBJ2-1
d_gene: -
CDR3aa: CASTAGTYNEQFF
CDR3nt: TGCGCCAGCACTGCGGGAACCTACAATGAGCAGTTCTTC

abundance: many
v_gene: TRBV7-2
j_gene: TRBJ2-7
d_gene: -
CDR3aa: CASSLDGPSYEQYF
CDR3nt: TGTGCCAGCAGCTTAGACGGTCCTTCCTACGAGCAGTACTTC

abundance: many
v_gene: TRBV12-3/TRBV12-4
j_gene: TRBJ1-2
d_gene: -
CDR3aa: CASSLTGLLYGYTF
CDR3nt: TGTGCCAGCAGTTTAACGGGCCTACTCTATGGCTACACCTTC

abundance: many
v_gene: TRBV12-3/TRBV12-4
j_gene: TRBJ2-6
d_gene: TRBD1
CDR3aa: CASTPGQGISGANVLTF
CDR3nt: TGTGCCAGCACCCCGGGACAGGGGATCTCTGGGGCCAACGTCCTGACTTTC

abundance: many
v_gene: TRBV20-1
j_gene: TRBJ2-5
d_gene: -
CDR3aa: CSAEPGQETQYF
CDR3nt: TGCAGTGCTGAGCCGGGGCAAGAGACCCAGTACTTC

abundance: -
v_gene: TRBV29-1
j_gene: TRBJ1-1
d_gene: -
CDR3aa: CSVVGGLGTEAFF
CDR3nt: TGCAGCGTGGTGGGGGGATTGGGCACTGAAGCTTTCTTT

abundance: -
v_gene: TRBV18
j_gene: TRBJ2-4
d_gene: -
CDR3aa: CASSPLLSGQNIQYF
CDR3nt: TGTGCCAGCTCACCACTTCTCTCAGGGCAAAACATTCAGTACTTC

abundance: -
v_gene: TRBV29-1
j_gene: TRBJ2-3
d_gene: -
CDR3aa: CSVEASLTDTQYF
CDR3nt: TGCAGCGTTGAGGCTAGCTTGACAGATACGCAGTATTTT

abundance: many
v_gene: TRBV3-1
j_gene: TRBJ1-1
d_gene: -
CDR3aa: CASSPLAVHTEAFF
CDR3nt: TGTGCCAGCAGCCCGCTGGCAGTTCACACTGAAGCTTTCTTT

abundance: many
v_gene: TRBV12-3/TRBV12-4
j_gene: TRBJ2-5
d_gene: -
CDR3aa: CASSLSRSETQYF
CDR3nt: TGTGCCAGCAGTCTCAGTCGTTCAGAGACCCAGTACTTC

abundance: few
v_gene: TRBV11-2
j_gene: TRBJ1-1
d_gene: TRBD1
CDR3aa: CASSLLQGTEAFF
CDR3nt: TGTGCCAGCAGCCTCCTACAGGGGACTGAAGCTTTCTTT

abundance: many
v_gene: TRBV5-1
j_gene: TRBJ2-1
d_gene: -
CDR3aa: CASSSPSFLYNEQFF
CDR3nt: TGCGCCAGCAGCTCCCCTAGCTTCCTATACAATGAGCAGTTCTTC

abundance: many
v_gene: TRBV7-2
j_gene: TRBJ2-7
d_gene: -
CDR3aa: CASSAYSGLNYEQYF
CDR3nt: TGTGCCAGCAGCGCCTATAGCGGATTGAACTACGAGCAGTACTTC

abundance: many
v_gene: TRBV4-2
j_gene: TRBJ2-1
d_gene: -
CDR3aa: CASSLWNEQFF
CDR3nt: TGTGCCAGCAGCCTTTGGAATGAGCAGTTCTTC

abundance: many
v_gene: TRBV7-2
j_gene: TRBJ1-3
d_gene: -
CDR3aa: CASSRNRGNTIYF
CDR3nt: TGTGCCAGCAGCAGAAACAGGGGAAACACCATATATTTT

abundance: many
v_gene: TRBV20-1
j_gene: TRBJ2-7
d_gene: TRBD2
CDR3aa: CSAITSGSAYEQYF
CDR3nt: TGCAGTGCCATCACTAGCGGGAGTGCCTACGAGCAGTACTTC

abundance: many
v_gene: TRBV5-1
j_gene: TRBJ2-7
d_gene: -
CDR3aa: CASSSIGFRDDEQYF
CDR3nt: TGCGCCAGCAGCTCAATAGGGTTTAGGGATGACGAGCAGTACTTC

abundance: many
v_gene: TRBV6-2/TRBV6-3
j_gene: TRBJ2-7
d_gene: -
CDR3aa: CASSYSSYEQYF
CDR3nt: TGTGCCAGCAGTTACAGCTCCTACGAGCAGTACTTC

abundance: -
v_gene: TRBV10-3
j_gene: TRBJ2-5
d_gene: -
CDR3aa: CAISEFRTPQETQYF
CDR3nt: TGTGCCATCAGTGAGTTTCGGACACCCCAAGAGACCCAGTACTTC

abundance: -
v_gene: TRBV6-2/TRBV6-3
j_gene: TRBJ1-1
d_gene: -
CDR3aa: CASRSWPRDTEAFF
CDR3nt: TGTGCCAGCAGATCCTGGCCCCGGGACACTGAAGCTTTCTTT